The 5 T cell receptor beta chains below come from one sample, sequenced in a study of a mutant IDH1 vaccine in newly diagnosed glioma. These receptors have no known antigen. Method: immunoSEQ multiplex PCR; TCRdb's copy keeps in-frame clones and lacks some. Among tens of thousands of clones listed, 75% to 90% were seen once. Time point indicated: week 23, last vaccination. Vaccinated patients received 300 ug of mutant IDH1 20-mer peptide per dose, with topical imiquimod. The sequencing here drew on PBMCs, taken from a glioma patient whose treatment included an IDH1 peptide vaccine. These TCRs come from a man aged 40-50 years with glioma.

V is TRBV6-6 and J is TRBJ1-1; D gene unclear. Germline lookup yields CDR1 MNHNY and CDR2 SVGAGI (reference sequence). The CDR3 covers 12 residues. V lost 0 bases and J 4 bases, leaving 3 bases between the germline ends. CDR3 loop: CASSYSLTEAFF. The CDR3 bases are TGTGCCAGCAGTTACTCCCTCACTGAAGCTTTCTTT.

This clone was picked up a small number of times. The chain employs TRBV10-3 and TRBJ1-1; 10 bases line up with TRBD1. V shed 0 bases and J 5 bases; nucleotides not matched to a gene: 3. The V gene's germline CDR1 is ENHRY and CDR2 SYGVKD. This CDR3 contains 15 residues. The CDR3 DNA follows: TGTGCCATCAGTGAGTCCGACAGGGGGCGGACTGAAGCTTTCTTT. Translating gives CAISESDRGRTEAFF.

This chain joins TRBV18 and TRBJ1-2; D remains unclear. This CDR3 contains 12 residues. V was cut by 6 bases and J by 3 bases, with 8 bases left in between. CDR1 and CDR2 (germline): KGHSH, LQKENI. The CDR3 loop reads CASSPDHYGYTF. Here the CDR3 DNA reads TGTGCCAGCTCCCCGGACCACTATGGCTACACCTTC.

The V gene is TRBV5-6, the J gene TRBJ1-3, with D perhaps TRBD1 (5 bases). The CDR3 runs 16 residues. Per germline, CDR1 SGHDT and CDR2 YYEEEE. Trimming left V 0 bases short and J 2 bases short, with 12 bases between. DNA of the CDR3: TGTGCCAGCAGCTTGGTCAGCGGGGCTGCTGGAAACACCATATATTTT. The encoded protein is CASSLVSGAAGNTIYF. The full variable domain, rest sourced from reference TRBV5-6 and TRBJ1-3, is DAGVTQSPTHLIKTRGQQVTLRCSPKSGHDTVSWYQQALGQGPQFIFQYYEEEERQRGNFPDRFSGHQFPNYSSELNVNALLLGDSALYLCASSLVSGAAGNTIYFGEGSWLTVV.

The J gene is TRBJ1-2, the V gene TRBV2; weak D call: TRBD1 (6 bases). CDR3 length: 11 residues. V was shortened by 4 bases and J by 10 bases, with 10 bases between the two germline ends. Germline CDR1 is SNHLY and CDR2 is FYNNEI. CDR3 residues: CASSGDTYYTF. In DNA form, the CDR3 reads TGTGCCAGCAGTGGGGACACCTACTACACCTTC.